The 14 T cell receptor beta chains below come from one sample, sequenced in a study of T cell responses to AZD1222 COVID-19 vaccine. The table came from immunoSEQ multiplex PCR; TCRdb's copy has only in-frame clones and leaves some out. This table holds under 100,000 clones, approximately 90% found once. The sequenced sample was peripheral blood, obtained on day 0 of MenACWY control vaccination. The receptor source for this set is an adult in good health.

The CDR3 spells CASSLEGITDTQYF. For the CDR3, the DNA is TGCGCCAGCAGCTTGGAAGGAATCACAGATACGCAGTATTTT. The chain joins TRBV5-1 to TRBJ2-3, with D unclear. Germline V gene lookup returns CDR1 SGHRS and CDR2 YFSETQ. Trimming removed 0 bases at V and 2 bases at J, with 7 bases between. The CDR3 has 14 amino acids.

The chain has TRBV25-1 and TRBJ2-5; 7 bases map to TRBD2. Germline CDR1 MGHDK, CDR2 SYGVNS. There are 15 residues in the CDR3. Trimming took 5 bases from V and 4 from J; bases not matched to a gene: 10. CDR3 sequence: CASSRAGAIRETQYF. CDR3 nucleotide sequence: TGTGCCAGCAGTAGGGCGGGAGCCATCCGAGAGACCCAGTACTTC.

Comment on this clone: One end of the junction varies from germline; a read error may be responsible. The gene calls are TRBV6-1 and TRBJ2-7; maybe TRBD1 (6 bases). This CDR3 is 15 amino acids long. Germline V gene lookup returns CDR1 MNHNS and CDR2 SASEGT. Here the CDR3 reads CASSKATGGRYEQYF. The CDR3 DNA is TGTGCCAGCAGTAAAGCGACAGGAGGACGTTACGAGCAGTACTTC.

The chain couples TRBV3-1 (or the pseudogene TRBV3-2) to TRBJ1-1; 9 nucleotides match TRBD1. J lost 10 bases, V lost 3 bases, and 9 bases had no gene match. The germline V gene has CDR1 LGHDT and CDR2 YNNKEL (reference sequence). This CDR3 comprises 14 residues. CDR3 region: CASSQVDRGEGAFF. CDR3 nucleotides: TGTGCCAGCAGCCAGGTCGACAGGGGGGAAGGAGCTTTCTTT.

The V and J genes are TRBV19 and TRBJ2-3; D not certain. This CDR3 comprises 15 residues. The V and J ends lost 5 bases and 3 bases respectively, with 15 bases between them. Germline CDR1 reads LNHDA; CDR2 reads SQIVND (reference sequence). For the CDR3, the DNA is TGTGCCAGTAGTTCTGGGTATCGGCTTACAGATACGCAGTATTTT. It encodes CASSSGYRLTDTQYF.

This chain links TRBV7-6 with TRBJ1-3, with D maybe TRBD1 (5 bases). Trimming took 1 base from V and 6 from J, leaving 19 bases between them. The V gene's germline CDR1 is SGHVS and CDR2 FNYEAQ. CDR3 length equals 17 residues. The DNA for the CDR3 is TGTGCCAGCAGCTTAGTGGATGCGGGGGAATTCTCAAACACCATATATTTT. Protein: CASSLVDAGEFSNTIYF. Full variable domain (rest looked up from reference TRBV7-6 and TRBJ1-3): GAGVSQSPRYKVTKRGQDVALRCDPISGHVSLYWYRQALGQGPEFLTYFNYEAQQDKSGLPNDRFSAERPEGSISTLTIQRTEQRDSAMYRCASSLVDAGEFSNTIYFGEGSWLTVV.

The chain uses TRBV7-2 and TRBJ2-1; 10 bases align to TRBD2. J gave up 5 bases and V 5 bases, and 6 bases lay outside the gene matches. Germline-derived CDR1 and CDR2 are SGHTA and FQGNSA. The CDR3 length is 15 residues. CDR3 residues: CASSGSGRADNEQFF. DNA for the CDR3: TGTGCCAGCAGCGGCAGCGGGAGGGCCGACAATGAGCAGTTCTTC.

The chain combines TRBV20-1 with TRBJ1-6, with D perhaps TRBD1 (5 bases). The CDR3 extends over 16 amino acids. The ends were cut back, 3 bases at V and 2 bases at J, with 14 bases in the middle. Germline V gene sequence: CDR1 DFQATT, CDR2 SNEGSKA (reference sequence). As DNA, the CDR3 is TGCAGTGCTAGTGGGGGGGTCGCAGCCTATAATTCACCCCTCCACTTT. Its translation: CSASGGVAAYNSPLHF.

This sequence joins TRBV6-5 and TRBJ2-7; D remains unclear. Germline V gene sequence: CDR1 MNHEY, CDR2 SVGAGI. The CDR3 consists of 12 residues. Trimming stripped 10 bases from V and 4 bases from J, with 14 bases between. The CDR3 coding sequence is TGTGCCACCCGACTTGAAAAATACGAGCAGTACTTC. Its protein product is CATRLEKYEQYF.

This rearrangement joins TRBV2 to TRBJ1-5; the D is unclear. With 6 bases removed from V and 2 bases from J, the gap between germline ends came to 8 bases. CDR1 SNHLY and CDR2 FYNNEI come from the germline V gene. The CDR3 is 13 residues long. The CDR3 region is CASRSRGNQPQHF. In DNA form, the CDR3 reads TGTGCCAGCAGGTCAAGGGGCAATCAGCCCCAGCATTTT.

The CDR3, as DNA: TGTGCCATTGAACTCCCCTCCTACAATGAGCAGTTCTTC. Amino acid sequence: CAIELPSYNEQFF. The rearrangement links TRBV28 to TRBJ2-1; D ambiguous. The CDR3 is 13 amino acids. Germline lookup yields CDR1 MDHEN and CDR2 SYDVKM. Trimming pared 10 bases from V and 0 bases from J, leaving 10 bases between.

The rearrangement uses TRBV5-1 and TRBJ2-3; TRBD1 is a possible D gene (7 bases). Per the germline V gene, CDR1 is SGHRS and CDR2 is YFSETQ. The length of the CDR3 is 15 residues. Trimming pared 2 bases from V and 3 bases from J, leaving 13 bases between. This CDR3 reads CASSFETGRTDTQYF. CDR3 DNA sequence: TGCGCCAGCAGCTTCGAGACAGGGAGGACAGATACGCAGTATTTT.

V and J are TRBV24-1 and TRBJ1-4, with 7 bases aligning to TRBD1. The CDR3 is made up of 17 amino acids. Germline lookup yields CDR1 KGHDR and CDR2 SFDVKD. After removal of 7 bases from V and 3 bases from J, the junction contained 13 bases not matched to a gene. CDR3 region: CATRATTPGQPNEKLFF. CDR3 nucleotide sequence: TGTGCCACCAGAGCCACCACACCGGGACAGCCTAATGAAAAACTGTTTTTT.

This chain links TRBV5-1 with TRBJ2-7; either TRBD1 or TRBD2 may fit D (5 bases each). The CDR3 runs 14 residues. With 2 bases removed from V and 6 bases from J, the gap between germline ends came to 15 bases. Germline assignment: CDR1 SGHRS and CDR2 YFSETQ. CDR3 DNA: TGCGCCAGCAGCTTCGGGACGGGAAGCTCCGAGCAGTACTTC. It translates to CASSFGTGSSEQYF.